This T cell receptor beta chain was found in a study of neoadjuvant anti-PD-1 for oral cavity cancer. Trimming left V 1 base short and J 2 bases short, with 9 bases between. Germline-derived CDR1 and CDR2 are MNHEY and SMNVEV (reference sequence). The CDR3 is made up of 14 amino acids. Only in-frame clones appear in the TCRdb table, and some are missing; sequencing was by immunoSEQ multiplex PCR. Here the sample spans over 14,000 clones, approximately 71% being singletons. Cohort: HPV-negative, locally advanced oral cavity squamous cell carcinoma patients. No culture or expansion preceded analysis of these blood cells.

The sample here was PBMCs, taken before nivolumab (anti-PD-1) treatment. The source of this sequence is a person between 40 and 85 years old with oral cavity squamous cell carcinoma. This chain uses TRBV27 with TRBJ2-7, with D possibly matching TRBD1 (5 bases). CDR3 in amino acids: CASSLLNRPYEQYF. In DNA form, the CDR3 reads TGTGCCAGCAGTTTATTGAACAGGCCCTACGAGCAGTACTTC.